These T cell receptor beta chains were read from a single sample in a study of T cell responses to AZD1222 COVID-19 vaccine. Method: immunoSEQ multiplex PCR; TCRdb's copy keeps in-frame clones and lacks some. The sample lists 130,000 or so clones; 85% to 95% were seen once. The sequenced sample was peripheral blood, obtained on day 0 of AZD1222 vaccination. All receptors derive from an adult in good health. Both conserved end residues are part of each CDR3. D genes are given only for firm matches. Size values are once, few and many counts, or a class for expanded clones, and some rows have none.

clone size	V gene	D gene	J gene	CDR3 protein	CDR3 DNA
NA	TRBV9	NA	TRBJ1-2	CASRPQGLEGYTF	TGTGCCAGCAGACCTCAGGGATTGGAGGGCTACACCTTC
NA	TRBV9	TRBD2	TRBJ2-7	CASSVAGGSSYEQYF	TGTGCCAGCAGCGTAGCGGGCGGGAGTTCCTACGAGCAGTACTTC
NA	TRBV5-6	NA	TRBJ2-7	CASTLVDGPTYEQYF	TGTGCCAGCACTCTCGTCGACGGACCTACCTACGAGCAGTACTTC
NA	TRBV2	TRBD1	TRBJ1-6	CASSRGTGNSPLHF	TGTGCCAGCAGCCGAGGGACAGGCAATTCACCCCTCCACTTT
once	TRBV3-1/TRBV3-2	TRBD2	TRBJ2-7	CASSLLGGSNEQYF	TGTGCCAGCAGCCTCCTCGGGGGGAGTAACGAGCAGTACTTC
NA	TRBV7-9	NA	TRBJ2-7	CASSQDRPTSYEQYF	TGTGCCAGCAGCCAAGACAGGCCGACCTCCTACGAGCAGTACTTC
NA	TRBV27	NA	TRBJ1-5	CASTFAGNSNQPQHF	TGTGCCAGCACCTTCGCCGGGAATAGCAATCAGCCCCAGCATTTT
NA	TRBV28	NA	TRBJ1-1	CASSSQGWDSNTEAFF	TGTGCCAGCAGTTCCCAGGGTTGGGACTCGAACACTGAAGCTTTCTTT
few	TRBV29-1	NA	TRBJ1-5	CSVARDSNQPQHF	TGCAGCGTTGCCAGGGATAGCAATCAGCCCCAGCATTTT
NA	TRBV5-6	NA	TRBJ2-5	CASRWGGETQYF	TGTGCCAGCAGGTGGGGGGGCGAGACCCAGTACTTC
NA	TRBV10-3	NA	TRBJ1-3	CAISESGPPSGNTIYF	TGTGCCATCAGTGAGTCAGGTCCTCCCTCTGGAAACACCATATATTTT
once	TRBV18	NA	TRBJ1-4	CASSPQSIQLGEKLFF	TGTGCCAGCTCACCACAGTCCATACAGCTTGGGGAAAAACTGTTTTTT
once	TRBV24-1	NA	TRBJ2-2	CATRIGHPSGELFF	TGTGCCACCAGGATTGGACACCCCTCTGGGGAGCTGTTTTTT
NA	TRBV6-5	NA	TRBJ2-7	CASRLRGATYEQYF	TGTGCCAGCAGACTCAGAGGAGCCACCTACGAACAGTACTTC
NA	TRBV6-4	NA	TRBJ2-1	CASSPTDRNSYNEQFF	TGTGCCAGCAGCCCGACCGACAGGAACTCCTACAATGAGCAGTTCTTC
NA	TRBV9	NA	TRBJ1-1	CASSPHRVPNTEAFF	TGTGCCAGCAGCCCCCACAGGGTCCCAAACACTGAAGCTTTCTTT
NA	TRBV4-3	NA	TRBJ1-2	CASSQDRGFIYGYTF	TGCGCCAGCAGCCAAGACCGGGGGTTCATCTATGGCTACACCTTC
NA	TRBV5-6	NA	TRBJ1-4	CASSLDRSNEKLFF	TGTGCCAGCAGCTTGGATCGGTCTAATGAAAAACTGTTTTTT
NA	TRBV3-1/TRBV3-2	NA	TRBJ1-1	CASRSHRNTEAFF	TGTGCCAGCCGCTCGCATAGGAACACTGAAGCTTTCTTT
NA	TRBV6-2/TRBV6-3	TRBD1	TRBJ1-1	CASSSGTGVGNTEAFF	TGTGCCAGCAGTTCCGGGACAGGGGTGGGCAACACTGAAGCTTTCTTT
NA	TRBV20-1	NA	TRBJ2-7	CSATGLGEQYF	TGCAGTGCTACGGGGCTCGGCGAGCAGTACTTC
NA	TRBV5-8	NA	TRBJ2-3	CASSLSERTQYF	TGTGCCAGCAGCCTTAGCGAGCGTACGCAGTATTTT
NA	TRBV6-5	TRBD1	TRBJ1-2	CASSYRAGGIDGYTF	TGTGCCAGCAGTTACCGGGCAGGGGGAATTGATGGCTACACCTTC
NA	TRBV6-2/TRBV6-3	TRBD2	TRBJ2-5	CASSYGIAGETQYF	TGTGCCAGCAGTTATGGTATAGCGGGAGAGACCCAGTACTTC
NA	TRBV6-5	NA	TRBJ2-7	CASSLQGYEQYF	TGTGCCAGCAGTTTACAGGGCTACGAGCAGTACTTC
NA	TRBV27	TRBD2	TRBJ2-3	CASSSRLGGVTDTQYF	TGTGCCAGCAGTTCCCGACTGGGGGGGGTCACAGATACGCAGTATTTT
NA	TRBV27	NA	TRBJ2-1	CASSLGSPSYNEQFF	TGTGCCAGCAGTCTCGGGAGTCCATCCTACAATGAGCAGTTCTTC
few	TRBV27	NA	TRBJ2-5	CASSSGGRALTQYF	TGTGCCAGCAGTTCGGGGGGCAGGGCGTTGACCCAGTACTTC
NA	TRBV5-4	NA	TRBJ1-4	CASSLEGLANEKLFF	TGTGCCAGCAGCTTGGAGGGGTTGGCTAATGAAAAACTGTTTTTT
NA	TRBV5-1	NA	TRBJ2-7	CASSLGLDEQYF	TGCGCCAGCAGCTTGGGGCTTGACGAGCAGTACTTC
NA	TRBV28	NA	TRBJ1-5	CASTRTVGSNQPQHF	TGTGCCAGCACTCGGACGGTAGGTAGCAATCAGCCCCAGCATTTT
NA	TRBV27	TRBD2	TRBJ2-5	CASRMTSGIFETQYF	TGTGCCAGCAGGATGACTAGCGGGATCTTCGAGACCCAGTACTTC
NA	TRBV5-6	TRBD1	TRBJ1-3	CASSYGTGGNTIYF	TGTGCCAGCAGCTACGGGACAGGGGGAAACACCATATATTTT
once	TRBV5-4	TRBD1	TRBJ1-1	CASGVERNRGSSEAFF	TGTGCCAGCGGGGTGGAACGTAACAGGGGGTCATCTGAAGCTTTCTTT
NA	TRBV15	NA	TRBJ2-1	CATSRGSGLSYNEQFF	TGTGCCACCAGCAGAGGGTCAGGCCTGTCCTACAATGAGCAGTTCTTC
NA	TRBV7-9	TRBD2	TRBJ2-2	CASRNLAGGSNTGELFF	TGTGCCAGCCGAAACCTAGCGGGGGGATCGAACACCGGGGAGCTGTTTTTT
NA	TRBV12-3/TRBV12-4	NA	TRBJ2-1	CASSLGFGNEQFF	TGTGCCAGCAGTCTGGGTTTCGGGAATGAGCAGTTCTTC
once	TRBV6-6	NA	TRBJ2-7	CASSRSRSSYEQYF	TGTGCCAGCAGTCGGAGCCGAAGCTCCTACGAGCAGTACTTC
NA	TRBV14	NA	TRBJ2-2	CASSVAAQRTGELFF	TGTGCCAGCAGCGTAGCGGCCCAACGCACCGGGGAGCTGTTTTTT
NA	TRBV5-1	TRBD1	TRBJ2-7	CASSQGQGMNEQYF	TGCGCCAGCAGCCAAGGACAGGGAATGAACGAGCAGTACTTC
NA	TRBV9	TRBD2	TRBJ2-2	CASSVLAGITGELFF	TGTGCCAGCAGCGTCCTAGCGGGGATCACCGGGGAGCTGTTTTTT
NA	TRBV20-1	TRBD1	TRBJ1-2	CSASTQGAVYGYTF	TGCAGTGCTAGTACGCAGGGGGCGGTCTATGGCTACACCTTC
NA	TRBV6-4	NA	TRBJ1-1	CASSRLGGGTEAFF	TGTGCCAGCAGCCGCTTGGGGGGGGGCACTGAAGCTTTCTTT
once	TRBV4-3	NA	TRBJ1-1	CASSQDLGTMNTEAFF	TGCGCCAGCAGCCAAGATTTGGGGACAATGAACACTGAAGCTTTCTTT
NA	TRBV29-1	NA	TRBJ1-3	CSVVPGIESGNTIYF	TGCAGCGTTGTGCCAGGGATCGAGTCTGGAAACACCATATATTTT
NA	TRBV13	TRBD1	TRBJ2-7	CASSHRGPYEQYF	TGTGCCAGCAGCCACAGGGGGCCCTACGAGCAGTACTTC
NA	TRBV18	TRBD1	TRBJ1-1	CASSPIGTVKAFF	TGTGCCAGCTCGCCAATTGGGACAGTTAAAGCTTTCTTT
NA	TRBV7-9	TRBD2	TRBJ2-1	CASSPRLAGGPSSYNEQFF	TGTGCCAGCAGCCCCCGTTTAGCGGGGGGCCCCAGCTCCTACAATGAGCAGTTCTTC
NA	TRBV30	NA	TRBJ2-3	CAWSVPSTDTQYF	TGTGCCTGGAGTGTTCCTAGCACAGATACGCAGTATTTT